Here is one TCR beta chain with its context. Its cognate antigen is unknown. Relative to the germline gene, one junction end is altered; a read error may explain this. The sample carries other DNA sequences with the same CDR3. This specimen comes from a study of metastatic and nonmetastatic thyroid tumors. The study, taken as a whole, reports: Relative to benign nodules, malignant thyroid tumors were reportedly characterized by significantly elevated TCR beta diversity in blood and tumor.

All patients reached thyroid surgery having received no treatment beforehand. With MiXCR, TCRdb reprocessed the PCR reads. The sample records over 40,000 clones, around 10% being singletons. Germline V gene data show CDR1 as WSHSY and CDR2 as SAAADI. The CDR3 has 13 residues. Sequencing used blood. The TCR was taken from a female donor with papillary thyroid cancer or a benign thyroid nodule (not recorded which). Some clones in this sample may be carry-over from other donors' samples. V gene TRBV10-2 combines with J gene TRBJ2-7; 8 nucleotides agree with TRBD1. The CDR3 region has the DNA TGTGCCAGCAGTGGTACAGGGGGTCGCGAGCAGTACTTC. It is translated as CASSGTGGREQYF.